Included here is one T cell receptor (beta chain) sequence, with context. This clone has a single count. Its antigen remains undetermined. Per-nucleotide qualities are absent, and no much larger clonotype sits a single base away. CDR3 length: 16 amino acids, cysteine to phenylalanine. The retained sequence is limited to the CDR3, 48 bases, with the frame set at the first base. From V the trimming removes 4 bases and from J it removes 5 bases, while the gene matches leave 12 bases of the junction unaccounted for. For CDR1 and CDR2, the germline V gene lists MNHEY and SVGAGI. The sample originates from a study of control samples from healthy donors and cancer patients (TCRdb year 2020). Libraries were constructed by the immunoSEQ multiplex PCR assay. Drawn from immuneACCESS, this table holds only the in-frame rearrangements with V and J called that TCRdb kept. Clones are partly lost; checked studies trace under half to an unresolved V gene and leave the rest unexplained. A total of tens of thousands of clones appear in this sample, about 90% of them only once. 4% of the sample goes to the ten largest clones.

What was sequenced was blood. The TCR was taken from a woman aged 45-60 years in good health. This receptor chain uses TRBV6-5 and TRBJ1-1, and 8 junctional nucleotides match TRBD1. The CDR3 has the sequence CASSSPNRGYRTEAFF. The DNA sequence is as follows: TGTGCCAGCAGTTCCCCCAACAGGGGGTATCGGACTGAAGCTTTCTTT.